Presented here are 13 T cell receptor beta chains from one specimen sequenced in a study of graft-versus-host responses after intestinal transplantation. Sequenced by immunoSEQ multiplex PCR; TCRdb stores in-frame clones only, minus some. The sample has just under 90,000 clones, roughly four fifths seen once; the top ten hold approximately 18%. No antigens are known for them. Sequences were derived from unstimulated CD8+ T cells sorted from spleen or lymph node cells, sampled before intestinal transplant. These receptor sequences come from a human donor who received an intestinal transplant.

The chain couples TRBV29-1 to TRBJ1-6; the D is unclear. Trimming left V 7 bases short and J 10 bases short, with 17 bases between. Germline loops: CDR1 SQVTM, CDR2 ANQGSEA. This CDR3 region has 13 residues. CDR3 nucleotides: TGCAGCGGGTATCAGGACGGCGACTCACCCCTCCACTTT. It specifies CSGYQDGDSPLHF.

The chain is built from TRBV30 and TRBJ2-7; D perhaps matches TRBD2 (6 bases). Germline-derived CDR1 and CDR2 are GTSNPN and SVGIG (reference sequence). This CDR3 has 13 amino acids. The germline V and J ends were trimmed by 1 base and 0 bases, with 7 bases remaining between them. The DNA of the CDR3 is TGTGCCTGGAGTGACGGGAGCTCCTACGAGCAGTACTTC. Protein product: CAWSDGSSYEQYF.

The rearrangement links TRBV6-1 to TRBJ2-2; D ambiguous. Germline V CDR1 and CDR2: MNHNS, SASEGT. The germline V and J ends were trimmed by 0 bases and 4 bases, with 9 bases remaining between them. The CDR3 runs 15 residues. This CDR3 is CASSEAWTFTGELFF. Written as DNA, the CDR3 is TGTGCCAGCAGTGAAGCGTGGACCTTCACCGGGGAGCTGTTTTTT.

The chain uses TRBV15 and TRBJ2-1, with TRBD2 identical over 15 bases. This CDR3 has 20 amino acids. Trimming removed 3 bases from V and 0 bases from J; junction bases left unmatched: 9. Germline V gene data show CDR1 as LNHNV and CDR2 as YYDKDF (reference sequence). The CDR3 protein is CATSSRPGLAGGRSYNEQFF. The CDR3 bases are TGTGCCACCAGCAGTCGACCGGGACTAGCGGGAGGACGCTCCTACAATGAGCAGTTCTTC.

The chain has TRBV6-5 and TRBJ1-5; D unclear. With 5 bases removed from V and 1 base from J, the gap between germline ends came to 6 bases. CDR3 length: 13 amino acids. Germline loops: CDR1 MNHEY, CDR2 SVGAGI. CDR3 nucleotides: TGTGCCAGCAGTCAGGAGAGCAATCAGCCCCAGCATTTT. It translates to CASSQESNQPQHF.

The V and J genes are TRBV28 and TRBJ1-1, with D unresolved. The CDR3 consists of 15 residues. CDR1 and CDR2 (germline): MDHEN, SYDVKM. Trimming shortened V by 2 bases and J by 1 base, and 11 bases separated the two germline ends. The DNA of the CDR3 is TGTGCCAGCAGTTTAGTAAGGGATCAGAACACTGAAGCTTTCTTT. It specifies CASSLVRDQNTEAFF.

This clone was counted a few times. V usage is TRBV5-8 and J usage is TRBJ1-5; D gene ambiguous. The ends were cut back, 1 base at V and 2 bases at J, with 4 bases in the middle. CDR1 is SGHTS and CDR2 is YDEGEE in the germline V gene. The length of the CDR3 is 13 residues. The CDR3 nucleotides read TGTGCCAGCAGCTTGTTCGGCAATCAGCCCCAGCATTTT. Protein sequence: CASSLFGNQPQHF. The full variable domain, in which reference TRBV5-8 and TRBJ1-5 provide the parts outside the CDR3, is EAGVTQSPTHLIKTRGQQATLRCSPISGHTSVYWYQQALGLGLQFLLWYDEGEERNRGNFPPRFSGRQFPNYSSELNVNALELEDSALYLCASSLFGNQPQHFGDGTRLSIL.

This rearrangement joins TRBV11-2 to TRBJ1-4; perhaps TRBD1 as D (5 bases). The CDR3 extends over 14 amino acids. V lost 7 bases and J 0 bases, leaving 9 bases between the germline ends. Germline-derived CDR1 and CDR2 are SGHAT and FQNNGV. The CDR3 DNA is TGTGCCAGCACCTTGGGGGCAACTAATGAAAAACTGTTTTTT. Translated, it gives CASTLGATNEKLFF.

CDR3 in DNA: TGCGCCAGCAGCCAAGATCTGGGACCGACGCCATACCAAGAGACCCAGTACTTC. Its translation is CASSQDLGPTPYQETQYF. The chain links TRBV4-1 to TRBJ2-5; D assignment may be TRBD1 or TRBD2 (5 bases each). The CDR3 length is 18 residues. Germline CDR1 is MGHRA and CDR2 is YSYEKL. The V gene lost 0 bases and the J gene lost 0 bases, with 17 bases spanning the gap.

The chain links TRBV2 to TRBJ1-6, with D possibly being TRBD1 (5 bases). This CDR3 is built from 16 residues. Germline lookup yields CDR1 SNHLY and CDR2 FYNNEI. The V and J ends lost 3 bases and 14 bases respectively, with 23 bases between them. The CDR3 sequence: CASSEIRQTNQEALHF. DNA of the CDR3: TGTGCCAGCAGTGAGATAAGACAGACTAATCAGGAGGCCCTCCACTTT.

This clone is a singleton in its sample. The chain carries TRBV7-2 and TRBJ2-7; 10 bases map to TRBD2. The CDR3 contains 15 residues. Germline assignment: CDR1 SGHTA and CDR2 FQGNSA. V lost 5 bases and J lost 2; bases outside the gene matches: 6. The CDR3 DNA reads TGTGCCAGCAGCGTGAGCGGGGGGGAAACCTACGAGCAGTACTTC. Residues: CASSVSGGETYEQYF.

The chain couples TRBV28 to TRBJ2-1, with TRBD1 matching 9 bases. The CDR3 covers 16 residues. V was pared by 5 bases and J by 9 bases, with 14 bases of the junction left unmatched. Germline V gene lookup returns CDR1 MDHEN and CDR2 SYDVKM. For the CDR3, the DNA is TGTGCCAGCAGTAGCACCGGGACAGGGTTTGTTACTGAGCAGTTCTTC. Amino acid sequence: CASSSTGTGFVTEQFF.

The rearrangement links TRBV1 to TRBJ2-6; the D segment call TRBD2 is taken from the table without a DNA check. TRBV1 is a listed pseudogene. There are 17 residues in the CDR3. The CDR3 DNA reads TGCACCAGCAGCCCACTAGGAGAACCGTCTGGGGCCAACGTCCTGACTTTC. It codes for CTSSPLGEPSGANVLTF.